This T cell receptor beta chain was identified during a study of glioma-infiltrating T cells. Regarding the study as a whole: A blood CDR3 motif signature was depleted in highly divergent patients. Tissue and blood shared very few CDR3 sequences.

This clonotype was detected many times. The antigen remains undetermined. The iRepertoire nested amplicon-rescue multiplex PCR amplified TCR alpha and beta CDR3s from RNA. Each CDR3 protein is one row after TCRdb ran MiXCR on the multiplex PCR reads. The sample contains more than 300,000 distinct CDR3 sequences, roughly 41% of which appear only once. V was shortened by 0 bases and J by 0 bases, with 14 bases between the two germline ends. The V gene's germline CDR1 is MNHEY and CDR2 SVGEGT. CDR3 length equals 17 residues. The sequence came from a human donor with low-grade glioma or glioblastoma, undergoing nonglioma brain surgery, or in good health (not recorded which). This chain uses TRBV6-2 or TRBV6-3 with TRBJ2-5, with D possibly matching TRBD2 (6 bases). Material for sequencing was glioma tissue, nonneoplastic brain tissue, or PBMCs (not recorded which). CDR3 coding DNA: TGTGCCAGCAGTTACTCGTCAAGTAGCGGCTACCAAGAGACCCAGTACTTC. Translating it yields CASSYSSSSGYQETQYF.